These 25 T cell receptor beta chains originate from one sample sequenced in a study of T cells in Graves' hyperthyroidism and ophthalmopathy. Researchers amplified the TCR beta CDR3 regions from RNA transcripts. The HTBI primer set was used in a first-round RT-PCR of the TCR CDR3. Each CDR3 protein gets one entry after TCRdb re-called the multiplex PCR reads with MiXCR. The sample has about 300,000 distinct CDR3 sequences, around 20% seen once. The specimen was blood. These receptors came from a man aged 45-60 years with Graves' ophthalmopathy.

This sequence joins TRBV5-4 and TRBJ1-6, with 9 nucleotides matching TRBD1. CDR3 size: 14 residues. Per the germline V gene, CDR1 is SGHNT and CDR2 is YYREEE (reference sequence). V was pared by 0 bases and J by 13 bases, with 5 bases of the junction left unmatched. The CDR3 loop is CASSLETGGMPLHF. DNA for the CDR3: TGTGCCAGCAGCTTGGAGACAGGGGGGATGCCCCTCCACTTT.

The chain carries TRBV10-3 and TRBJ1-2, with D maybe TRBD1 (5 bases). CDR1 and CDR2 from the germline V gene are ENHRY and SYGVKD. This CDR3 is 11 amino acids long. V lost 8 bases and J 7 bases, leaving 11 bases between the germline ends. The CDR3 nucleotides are TGTGCCATCTCGGCGCAGGGTGGCTACACCTTC. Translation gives CAISAQGGYTF.

The CDR3 reads CASSLREHNSPLHF. In DNA form, the CDR3 reads TGTGCCAGCAGTTTAAGGGAGCATAATTCACCCCTCCACTTT. V usage is TRBV12-3 or TRBV12-4 and J usage is TRBJ1-6; no firm D call. The length of the CDR3 is 14 residues. The ends were cut back, 2 bases at V and 5 bases at J, with 7 bases in the middle.

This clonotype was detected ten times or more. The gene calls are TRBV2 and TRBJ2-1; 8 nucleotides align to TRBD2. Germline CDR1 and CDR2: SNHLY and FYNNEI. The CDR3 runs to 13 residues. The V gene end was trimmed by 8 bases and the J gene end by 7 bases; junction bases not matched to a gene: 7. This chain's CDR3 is CASDKAGENEQFF. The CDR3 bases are TGTGCCAGCGATAAAGCGGGGGAGAATGAGCAGTTCTTC.

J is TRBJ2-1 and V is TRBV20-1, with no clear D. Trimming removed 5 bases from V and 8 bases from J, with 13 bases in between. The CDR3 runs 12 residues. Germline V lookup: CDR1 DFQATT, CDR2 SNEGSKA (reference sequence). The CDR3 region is CSAARGGYEQFF. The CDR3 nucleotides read TGCAGTGCTGCCCGAGGCGGTTATGAGCAGTTCTTC.

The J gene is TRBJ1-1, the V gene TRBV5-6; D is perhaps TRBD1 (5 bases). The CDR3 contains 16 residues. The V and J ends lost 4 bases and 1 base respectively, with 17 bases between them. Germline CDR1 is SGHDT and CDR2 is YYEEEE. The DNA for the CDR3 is TGTGCCAGCAGCCCCGAAGGGGTCCGGGGGAACACTGAAGCTTTCTTT. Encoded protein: CASSPEGVRGNTEAFF.

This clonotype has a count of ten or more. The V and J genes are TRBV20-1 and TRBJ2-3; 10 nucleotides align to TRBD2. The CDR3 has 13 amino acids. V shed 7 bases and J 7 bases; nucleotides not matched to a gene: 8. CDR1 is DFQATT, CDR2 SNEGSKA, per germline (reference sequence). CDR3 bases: TGCAGTGTCAAACTAGCGGGACCCAATACGCAGTATTTT. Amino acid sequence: CSVKLAGPNTQYF.

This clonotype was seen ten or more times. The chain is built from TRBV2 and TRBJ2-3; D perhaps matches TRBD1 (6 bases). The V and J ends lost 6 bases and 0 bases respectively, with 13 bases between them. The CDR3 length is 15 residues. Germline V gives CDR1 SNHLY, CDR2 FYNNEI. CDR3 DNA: TGTGCCAGCAGCCCAGGGGCGGAAAGCACAGATACGCAGTATTTT. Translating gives CASSPGAESTDTQYF.

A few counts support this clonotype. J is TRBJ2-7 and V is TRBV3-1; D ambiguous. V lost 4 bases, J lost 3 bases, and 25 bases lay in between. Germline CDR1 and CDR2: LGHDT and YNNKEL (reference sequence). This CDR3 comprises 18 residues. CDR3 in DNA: TGTGCCAGCAGCCCATATTTAGGGTCATTTGGGTTGGACTACGAGCAGTACTTC. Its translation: CASSPYLGSFGLDYEQYF.

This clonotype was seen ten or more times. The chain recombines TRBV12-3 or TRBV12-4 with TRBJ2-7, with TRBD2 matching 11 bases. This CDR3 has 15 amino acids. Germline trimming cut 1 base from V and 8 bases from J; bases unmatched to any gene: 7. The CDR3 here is CASSLELAGGAQQYF. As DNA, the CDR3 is TGTGCCAGCAGTTTAGAGCTAGCGGGAGGCGCCCAGCAGTACTTC.

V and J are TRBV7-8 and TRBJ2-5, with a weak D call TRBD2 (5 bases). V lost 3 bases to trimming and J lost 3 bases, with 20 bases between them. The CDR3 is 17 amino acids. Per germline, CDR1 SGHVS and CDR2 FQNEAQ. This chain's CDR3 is CASSFLGFLGLKETQYF. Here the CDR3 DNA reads TGTGCCAGCAGCTTCTTGGGTTTTCTTGGACTTAAAGAGACCCAGTACTTC. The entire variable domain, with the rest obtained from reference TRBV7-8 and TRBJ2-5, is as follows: GAGVSQSPRYKVAKRGQDVALRCDPISGHVSLFWYQQALGQGPEFLTYFQNEAQLDKSGLPSDRFFAERPEGSVSTLKIQRTQQEDSAVYLCASSFLGFLGLKETQYFGPGTRLLVL.

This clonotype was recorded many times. This CDR3 is CASSPRGGNTEAFF. As DNA, the CDR3 is TGTGCCAGCAGCCCCAGGGGGGGAAACACTGAAGCTTTCTTT. This chain uses TRBV7-2 with TRBJ1-1; 7 bases match TRBD1. CDR1 is SGHTA and CDR2 is FQGNSA in the germline V gene. The V and J ends lost 5 bases and 2 bases, in that order; junction bases with no gene match: 5. The CDR3 has 14 amino acids.

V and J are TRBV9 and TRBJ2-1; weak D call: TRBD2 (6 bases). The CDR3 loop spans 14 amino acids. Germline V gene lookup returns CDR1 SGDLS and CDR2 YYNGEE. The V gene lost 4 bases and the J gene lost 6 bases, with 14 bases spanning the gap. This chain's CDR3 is CASSLSGVVNEQFF. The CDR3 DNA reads TGTGCCAGCAGCCTGTCGGGGGTGGTCAATGAGCAGTTCTTC.

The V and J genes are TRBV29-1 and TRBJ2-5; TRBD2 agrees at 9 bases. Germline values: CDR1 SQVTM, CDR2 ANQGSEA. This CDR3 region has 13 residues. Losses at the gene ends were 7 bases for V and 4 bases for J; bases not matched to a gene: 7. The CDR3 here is CSGGTGLAETQYF. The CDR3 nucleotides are TGCAGCGGGGGCACGGGACTAGCAGAGACCCAGTACTTC.

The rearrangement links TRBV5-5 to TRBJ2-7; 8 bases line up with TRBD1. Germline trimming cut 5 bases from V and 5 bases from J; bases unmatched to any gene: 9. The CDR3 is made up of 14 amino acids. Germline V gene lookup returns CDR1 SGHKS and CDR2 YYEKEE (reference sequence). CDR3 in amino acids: CASRRTGKGDEQYF. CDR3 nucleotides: TGTGCCAGCAGACGGACAGGGAAAGGCGACGAGCAGTACTTC.

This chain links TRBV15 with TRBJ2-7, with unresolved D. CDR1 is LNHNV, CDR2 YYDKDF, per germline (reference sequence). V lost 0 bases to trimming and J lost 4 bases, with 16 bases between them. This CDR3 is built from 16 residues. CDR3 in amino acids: CATSRDLRRNLYEQYF. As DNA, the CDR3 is TGTGCCACCAGCAGAGATCTGAGGCGCAACCTGTACGAGCAGTACTTC.

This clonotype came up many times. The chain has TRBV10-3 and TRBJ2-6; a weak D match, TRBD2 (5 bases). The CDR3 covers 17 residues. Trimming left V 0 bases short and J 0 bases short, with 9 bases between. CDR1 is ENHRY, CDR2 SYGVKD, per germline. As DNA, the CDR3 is TGTGCCATCAGTGAGTCGGGAGTCGGCTCTGGGGCCAACGTCCTGACTTTC. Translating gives CAISESGVGSGANVLTF.

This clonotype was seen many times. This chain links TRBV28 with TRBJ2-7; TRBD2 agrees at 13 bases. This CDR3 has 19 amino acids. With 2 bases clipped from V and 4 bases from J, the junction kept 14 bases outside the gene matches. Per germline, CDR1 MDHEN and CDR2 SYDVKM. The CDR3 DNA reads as TGTGCCAGCAGTTTACCCACCGGATCCTGGACTAGCGGGAGATACGAGCAGTACTTC. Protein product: CASSLPTGSWTSGRYEQYF.

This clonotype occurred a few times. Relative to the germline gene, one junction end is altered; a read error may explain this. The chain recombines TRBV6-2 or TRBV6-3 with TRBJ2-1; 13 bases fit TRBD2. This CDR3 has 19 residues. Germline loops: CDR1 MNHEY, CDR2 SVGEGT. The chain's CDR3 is CASRPHRGTSGISYSEQFF. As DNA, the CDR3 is TGTGCCAGCAGGCCCCACCGGGGGACTAGCGGGATTTCCTACAGTGAGCAGTTCTTC.

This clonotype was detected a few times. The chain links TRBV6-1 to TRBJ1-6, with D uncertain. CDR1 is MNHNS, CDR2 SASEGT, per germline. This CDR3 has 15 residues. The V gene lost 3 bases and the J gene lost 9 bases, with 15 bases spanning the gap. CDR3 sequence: CASSDLGGDASPLHF. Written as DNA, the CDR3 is TGTGCCAGCAGTGACCTAGGCGGGGATGCTTCACCCCTCCACTTT.

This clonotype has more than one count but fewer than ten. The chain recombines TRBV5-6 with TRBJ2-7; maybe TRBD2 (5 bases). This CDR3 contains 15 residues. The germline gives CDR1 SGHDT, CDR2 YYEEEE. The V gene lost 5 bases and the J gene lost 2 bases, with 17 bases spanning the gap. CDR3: CASSHPPGGTYEQYF. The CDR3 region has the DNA TGTGCCAGCAGTCATCCCCCAGGAGGAACCTACGAGCAGTACTTC.

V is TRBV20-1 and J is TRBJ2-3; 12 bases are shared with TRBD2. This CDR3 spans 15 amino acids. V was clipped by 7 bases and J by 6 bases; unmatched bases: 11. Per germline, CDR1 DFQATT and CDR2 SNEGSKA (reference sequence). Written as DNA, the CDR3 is TGCAGTGGAGCGGATACGACTAGCGGGAGTGATACGCAGTATTTT. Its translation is CSGADTTSGSDTQYF.

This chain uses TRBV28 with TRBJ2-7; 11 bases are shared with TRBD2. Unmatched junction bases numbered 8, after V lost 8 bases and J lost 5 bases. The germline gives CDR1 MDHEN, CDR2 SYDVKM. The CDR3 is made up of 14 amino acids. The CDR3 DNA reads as TGTGCCAGCGTCCTTAGCGGGAGGGCCCACGAGCAGTACTTC. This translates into CASVLSGRAHEQYF.

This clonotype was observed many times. This CDR3 reads CASSDRPTDRGAFF. As DNA, the CDR3 is TGTGCCAGCAGTGACAGACCCACGGACAGGGGAGCTTTCTTT. The rearrangement uses TRBV6-1 and TRBJ1-1, with TRBD1 matching 9 bases. The CDR3 covers 14 residues. Germline trimming cut 3 bases from V and 10 bases from J; bases unmatched to any gene: 9. Per germline, CDR1 MNHNS and CDR2 SASEGT.

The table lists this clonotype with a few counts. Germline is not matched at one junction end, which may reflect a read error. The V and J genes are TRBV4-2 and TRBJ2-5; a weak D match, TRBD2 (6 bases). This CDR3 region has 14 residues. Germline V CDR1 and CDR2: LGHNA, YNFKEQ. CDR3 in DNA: TGTGCCAGCAGCCAAGATCTGATAGGAGGGACCGAGTACTTC. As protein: CASSQDLIGGTEYF.